Here is one T cell receptor (beta chain) with its context. The second PCR ran about 6 to 12 cycles with a sample-barcoded 5' primer and J-beta primers. MiXCR, applied by TCRdb to the 5' RACE reads, yields one record per CDR3 protein. The repertoire includes under 800,000 distinct CDR3 sequences, roughly 45% of them detected once, and 20% to 25% sits in the top ten. This sample is part of a study of blood T cells in healthy people across ages. This CDR3 has 15 amino acids. Germline V gives CDR1 LGHDT, CDR2 YNNKEL (reference sequence). Specimen: blood. The receptor was derived from an older woman in good health. The V call is TRBV3-1, the J call TRBJ2-4; 10 nucleotides agree with TRBD2. The DNA end favors TRBJ2-5, so the J call may be wrong. The CDR3 loop reads CASSQDLAGVETQYF. The CDR3 nucleotides read TGTGCCAGCAGCCAAGATCTAGCGGGAGTAGAGACCCAGTACTTC.